The TCR beta chain described here comes from a study of blood T cell repertoires in COVID-19. The method was immunoSEQ multiplex PCR; TCRdb's version includes in-frame clones alone and lacks a portion of them. The table shows roughly 130,000 clones, with around 80% occurring only once. Germline CDR1 is SQVTM and CDR2 is ANQGSEA. V was pared by 3 bases and J by 4 bases, with 4 bases of the junction left unmatched. The CDR3 consists of 15 residues. V usage is TRBV29-1 and J usage is TRBJ2-4; TRBD1 matches 12 bases. This receptor was obtained from a man between 60 and 75 years old with active or convalescent COVID-19. Input material: peripheral blood. In DNA form, the CDR3 reads TGCAGCGTTGAGACGGGACAGGGGGCGAAAAACATTCAGTACTTC. Encoded protein: CSVETGQGAKNIQYF.